This section outlines one T cell receptor (beta chain) sequence together with its context. These data are taken from a study of control samples from healthy donors and cancer patients. Germline V gene lookup returns CDR1 MNHEY and CDR2 SVGEGT. V lost 4 bases and J 5 bases, leaving 15 bases between the germline ends. This CDR3 spans 15 amino acids. Libraries were prepared by immunoSEQ multiplex PCR; TCRdb keeps only in-frame clonotypes and omits some of them. The profile covers about 150,000 clones, with 80% to 95% appearing a single time and 5% to 7% taken by the ten largest. The chain combines TRBV6-2 or TRBV6-3 with TRBJ1-5; D might be TRBD1 (5 bases). The clonotype was recovered from a man aged 18 to 29 in good health. Material for sequencing was blood. Written as DNA, the CDR3 is TGTGCCAGCAGTTCCACAGACAGAAACTATCAGCCCCAGCATTTT. Encoded protein: CASSSTDRNYQPQHF.